Listed below are T cell receptor beta chains from one sample, sequenced in a study of human T cells and chemical hapten exposure. Each CDR3 protein gets one entry after TCRdb re-called the RACE reads with MiXCR. The data hold 85,000 to 100,000 distinct CDR3 sequences, with 11% observed a single time. The sequencing here drew on whole blood, taken in connection with sensitization to the hapten diphenylcyclopropenone (DPC). The source of these receptors is an older woman with alopecia areata. Some clones in this sample may be carry-over from other donors' samples. Each CDR3 is given with its conserved first and last residue. The D gene is left open where the match is weak. Not every row has a clone size; where given, it reads once, few, many or a size class.

v_gene: TRBV7-2
j_gene: TRBJ1-6
d_gene: TRBD1
abundance: few
CDR3aa: CASSVSSGQGSPLHF
CDR3nt: TGTGCCAGCAGCGTTAGTTCGGGACAGGGGTCACCCCTCCACTTT

v_gene: TRBV7-8
j_gene: TRBJ2-5
d_gene: TRBD2
abundance: few
CDR3aa: CASSLNGGTHQETQYF
CDR3nt: TGTGCCAGCAGCCTAAACGGGGGGACCCACCAAGAGACCCAGTACTTC

v_gene: TRBV6-1
j_gene: TRBJ2-3
d_gene: TRBD2
abundance: many
CDR3aa: CASTRLAGETDTQYF
CDR3nt: TGTGCCAGCACCCGACTAGCGGGAGAAACAGATACGCAGTATTTT

v_gene: TRBV5-1
j_gene: TRBJ1-6
d_gene: NA
abundance: many
CDR3aa: CASSLWGRSSYNSPLHF
CDR3nt: TGCGCCAGCAGCTTGTGGGGCAGGAGCTCCTATAATTCACCCCTCCACTTT

v_gene: TRBV30
j_gene: TRBJ1-1
d_gene: NA
abundance: many
CDR3aa: CAWSDLSFMNTEAFF
CDR3nt: TGTGCCTGGTCTGATCTATCGTTCATGAACACTGAAGCTTTCTTT

v_gene: TRBV7-6
j_gene: TRBJ2-3
d_gene: NA
abundance: many
CDR3aa: CASSFAQGGDTQYF
CDR3nt: TGTGCCAGCAGCTTCGCGCAAGGTGGAGATACGCAGTATTTT

v_gene: TRBV13
j_gene: TRBJ1-5
d_gene: NA
abundance: few
CDR3aa: CASSQGRASNQPQHF
CDR3nt: TGTGCCAGCAGCCAGGGCAGGGCAAGCAATCAGCCCCAGCATTTT

v_gene: TRBV18
j_gene: TRBJ1-5
d_gene: NA
abundance: NA
CDR3aa: CASSPTPLRNNQPQHF
CDR3nt: TGTGCCAGCTCACCAACGCCGCTGAGAAACAATCAGCCCCAGCATTTT

v_gene: TRBV7-2
j_gene: TRBJ2-1
d_gene: TRBD2
abundance: NA
CDR3aa: CASSFGTSGNNEQFF
CDR3nt: TGTGCCAGCAGCTTCGGGACTAGCGGTAACAATGAGCAGTTCTTC

v_gene: TRBV5-1
j_gene: TRBJ1-1
d_gene: TRBD1
abundance: NA
CDR3aa: CASSRTGGNTEAFF
CDR3nt: TGCGCCAGCAGCAGGACAGGGGGCAACACTGAAGCTTTCTTT

v_gene: TRBV12-3/TRBV12-4
j_gene: TRBJ1-4
d_gene: NA
abundance: few
CDR3aa: CASRGDTSNEKLFF
CDR3nt: TGTGCCAGCAGGGGGGACACCTCTAATGAAAAACTGTTTTTT

v_gene: TRBV18
j_gene: TRBJ1-1
d_gene: NA
abundance: NA
CDR3aa: CASSPEMNTEAFF
CDR3nt: TGTGCCAGCTCCCCTGAAATGAACACTGAAGCTTTCTTT

v_gene: TRBV6-5
j_gene: TRBJ1-2
d_gene: TRBD1
abundance: many
CDR3aa: CASRTGQWEGYTF
CDR3nt: TGTGCCAGCAGAACGGGACAGTGGGAAGGCTACACCTTC

v_gene: TRBV7-9
j_gene: TRBJ2-1
d_gene: NA
abundance: many
CDR3aa: CASAWAMNNEQFF
CDR3nt: TGTGCCAGCGCCTGGGCAATGAACAATGAGCAGTTCTTC

v_gene: TRBV20-1
j_gene: TRBJ2-1
d_gene: TRBD2
abundance: many
CDR3aa: CSAERGAYNEQFF
CDR3nt: TGCAGTGCTGAGCGGGGAGCCTACAATGAGCAGTTCTTC

v_gene: TRBV11-2
j_gene: TRBJ2-1
d_gene: NA
abundance: many
CDR3aa: CASLRGNEQFF
CDR3nt: TGTGCCAGCCTCCGGGGAAATGAGCAGTTCTTC

v_gene: TRBV30
j_gene: TRBJ1-2
d_gene: NA
abundance: many
CDR3aa: CAWSHTSNYGYTF
CDR3nt: TGTGCCTGGAGTCACACTTCGAACTATGGCTACACCTTC

v_gene: TRBV7-9
j_gene: TRBJ2-2
d_gene: TRBD2
abundance: many
CDR3aa: CASSSAGGTTGELFF
CDR3nt: TGTGCCAGCAGCTCTGCGGGGGGCACCACCGGGGAGCTGTTTTTT

v_gene: TRBV6-5
j_gene: TRBJ1-1
d_gene: NA
abundance: few
CDR3aa: CASSYSRELDTEAFF
CDR3nt: TGTGCCAGCAGTTACTCTCGGGAGTTAGACACTGAAGCTTTCTTT

v_gene: TRBV6-5
j_gene: TRBJ2-3
d_gene: NA
abundance: NA
CDR3aa: CASSVYSTDTQYF
CDR3nt: TGTGCCAGCAGTGTCTATAGCACAGATACGCAGTATTTT

v_gene: TRBV7-3
j_gene: TRBJ2-2
d_gene: TRBD1
abundance: NA
CDR3aa: CASSWTQGVELFF
CDR3nt: TGTGCCAGCAGCTGGACTCAGGGGGTGGAGCTGTTTTTT

v_gene: TRBV19
j_gene: TRBJ2-4
d_gene: NA
abundance: few
CDR3aa: CASSRRDGTKNIQYF
CDR3nt: TGTGCCAGTAGTCGGCGTGATGGAACCAAAAACATTCAGTACTTC

v_gene: TRBV7-9
j_gene: TRBJ2-7
d_gene: NA
abundance: many
CDR3aa: CASSPARVSYEQYF
CDR3nt: TGTGCCAGCAGCCCCGCGAGAGTCTCCTACGAGCAGTACTTC

v_gene: TRBV10-1
j_gene: TRBJ1-3
d_gene: NA
abundance: many
CDR3aa: CASSESPSDPDENTIYF
CDR3nt: TGCGCCAGCAGTGAGTCCCCGTCCGATCCCGACGAAAACACCATATATTTT

v_gene: TRBV29-1
j_gene: TRBJ1-2
d_gene: NA
abundance: many
CDR3aa: CSVVMGGYGYTF
CDR3nt: TGCAGCGTTGTGATGGGGGGCTATGGCTACACCTTC

v_gene: TRBV6-5
j_gene: TRBJ2-5
d_gene: NA
abundance: few
CDR3aa: CASSYSSGGGETQYF
CDR3nt: TGTGCCAGCAGTTACTCGAGTGGGGGAGGAGAGACCCAGTACTTC